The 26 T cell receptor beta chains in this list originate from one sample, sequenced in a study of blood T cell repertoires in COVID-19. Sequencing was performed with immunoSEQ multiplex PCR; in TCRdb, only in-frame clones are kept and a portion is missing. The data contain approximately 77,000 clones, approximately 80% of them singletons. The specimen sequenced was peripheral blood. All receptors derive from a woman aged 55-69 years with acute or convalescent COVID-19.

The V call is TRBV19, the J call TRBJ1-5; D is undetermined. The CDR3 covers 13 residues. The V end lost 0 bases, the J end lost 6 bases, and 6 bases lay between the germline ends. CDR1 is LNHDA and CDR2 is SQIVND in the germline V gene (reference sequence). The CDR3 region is CASSIEEGQPQHF. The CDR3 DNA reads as TGTGCCAGTAGTATAGAGGAGGGTCAGCCCCAGCATTTT. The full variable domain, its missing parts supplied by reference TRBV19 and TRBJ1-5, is DGGITQSPKYLFRKEGQNVTLSCEQNLNHDAMYWYRQDPGQGLRLIYYSQIVNDFQKGDIAEGYSVSREKKESFPLTVTSAQKNPTAFYLCASSIEEGQPQHFGDGTRLSIL.

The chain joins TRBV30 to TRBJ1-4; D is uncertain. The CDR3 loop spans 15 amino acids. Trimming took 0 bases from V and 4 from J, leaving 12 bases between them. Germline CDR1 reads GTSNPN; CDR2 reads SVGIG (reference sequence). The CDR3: CAWSVETAYNEKLFF. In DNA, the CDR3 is TGTGCCTGGAGTGTAGAAACAGCTTATAATGAAAAACTGTTTTTT.

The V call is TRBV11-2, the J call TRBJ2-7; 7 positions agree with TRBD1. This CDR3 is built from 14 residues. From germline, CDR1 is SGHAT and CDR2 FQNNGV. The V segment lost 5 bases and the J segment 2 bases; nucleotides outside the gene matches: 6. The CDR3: CASSLGTDPYEQYF. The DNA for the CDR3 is TGTGCCAGCAGCCTTGGGACAGACCCCTACGAGCAGTACTTC.

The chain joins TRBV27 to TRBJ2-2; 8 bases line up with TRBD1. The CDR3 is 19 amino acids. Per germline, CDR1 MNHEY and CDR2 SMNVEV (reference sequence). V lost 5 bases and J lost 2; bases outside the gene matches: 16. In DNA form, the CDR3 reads TGTGCCAGCAGTCCAATTTACCCGGGACAGGATACAAACACCGGGGAGCTGTTTTTT. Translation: CASSPIYPGQDTNTGELFF.

The CDR3 DNA is TGCGCCAGCAGCTTGGGGGACAGTTACTACGAGCAGTACTTC. Translated: CASSLGDSYYEQYF. The chain couples TRBV5-1 to TRBJ2-7, with 7 bases fitting TRBD1. Germline V lookup: CDR1 SGHRS, CDR2 YFSETQ. CDR3 length: 14 amino acids. V was pared by 0 bases and J by 3 bases, with 3 bases of the junction left unmatched.

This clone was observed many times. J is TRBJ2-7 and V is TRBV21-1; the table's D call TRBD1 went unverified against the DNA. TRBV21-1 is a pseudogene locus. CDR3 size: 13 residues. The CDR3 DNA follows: TGTGCCAGCATTCCACAGGGTCCCCACGAGCAGTACGTC. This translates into CASIPQGPHEQYV.

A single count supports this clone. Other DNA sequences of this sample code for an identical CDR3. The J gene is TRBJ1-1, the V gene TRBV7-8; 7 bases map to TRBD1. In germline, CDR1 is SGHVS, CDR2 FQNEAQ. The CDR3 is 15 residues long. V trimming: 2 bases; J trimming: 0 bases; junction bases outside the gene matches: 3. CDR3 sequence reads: CASSLRGQLNTEAFF. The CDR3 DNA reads TGTGCCAGCAGCTTAAGGGGACAGCTGAACACTGAAGCTTTCTTT.

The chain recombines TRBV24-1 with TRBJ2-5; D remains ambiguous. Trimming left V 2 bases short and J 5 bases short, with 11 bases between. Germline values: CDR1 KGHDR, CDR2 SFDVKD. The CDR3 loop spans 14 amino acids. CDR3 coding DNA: TGTGCCACCAGTGATTCAGGTCGTCGGGAGACCCAGTACTTC. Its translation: CATSDSGRRETQYF.

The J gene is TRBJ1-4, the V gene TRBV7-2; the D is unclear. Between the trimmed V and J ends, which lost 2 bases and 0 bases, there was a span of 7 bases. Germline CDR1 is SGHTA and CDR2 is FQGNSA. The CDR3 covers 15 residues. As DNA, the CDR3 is TGTGCCAGCAGCTTACGCCGCGCAACTAATGAAAAACTGTTTTTT. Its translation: CASSLRRATNEKLFF. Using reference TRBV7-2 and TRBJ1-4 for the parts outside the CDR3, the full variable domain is GAGVSQSPSNKVTEKGKDVELRCDPISGHTALYWYRQSLGQGLEFLIYFQGNSAPDKSGLPSDRFSAERTGGSVSTLTIQRTQQEDSAVYLCASSLRRATNEKLFFGSGTQLSVL.

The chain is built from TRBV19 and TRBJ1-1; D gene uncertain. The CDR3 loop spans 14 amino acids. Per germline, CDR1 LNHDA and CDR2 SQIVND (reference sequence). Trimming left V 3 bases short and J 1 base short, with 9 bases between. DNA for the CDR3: TGTGCCAGTAGTATGTCTCTTTCGAACACTGAAGCTTTCTTT. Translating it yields CASSMSLSNTEAFF. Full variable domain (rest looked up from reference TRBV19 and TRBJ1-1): DGGITQSPKYLFRKEGQNVTLSCEQNLNHDAMYWYRQDPGQGLRLIYYSQIVNDFQKGDIAEGYSVSREKKESFPLTVTSAQKNPTAFYLCASSMSLSNTEAFFGQGTRLTVV.

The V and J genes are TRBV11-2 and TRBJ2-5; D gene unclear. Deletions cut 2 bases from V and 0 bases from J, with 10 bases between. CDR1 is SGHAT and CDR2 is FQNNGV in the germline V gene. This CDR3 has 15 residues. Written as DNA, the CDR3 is TGTGCCAGCAGCTTAAGTCCCAGGTACCAAGAGACCCAGTACTTC. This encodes CASSLSPRYQETQYF.

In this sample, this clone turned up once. CDR3 sequence: CASSLAGTGPADTQYF. CDR3 coding DNA: TGTGCCAGCAGCTTAGCAGGGACAGGGCCCGCAGATACGCAGTATTTT. This rearrangement joins TRBV7-8 to TRBJ2-3; 9 nucleotides agree with TRBD1. J gave up 4 bases and V 0 bases, and 5 bases lay outside the gene matches. CDR3 length equals 16 residues. Germline V gives CDR1 SGHVS, CDR2 FQNEAQ.

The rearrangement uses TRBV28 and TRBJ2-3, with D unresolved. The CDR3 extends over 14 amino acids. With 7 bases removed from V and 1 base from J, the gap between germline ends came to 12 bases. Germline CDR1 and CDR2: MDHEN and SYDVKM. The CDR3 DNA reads TGTGCCAGCACTTCCGGGTTAGGCACAGATACGCAGTATTTT. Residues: CASTSGLGTDTQYF. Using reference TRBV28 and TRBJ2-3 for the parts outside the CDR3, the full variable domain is DVKVTQSSRYLVKRTGEKVFLECVQDMDHENMFWYRQDPGLGLRLIYFSYDVKMKEKGDIPEGYSVSREKKERFSLILESASTNQTSMYLCASTSGLGTDTQYFGPGTRLTVL.

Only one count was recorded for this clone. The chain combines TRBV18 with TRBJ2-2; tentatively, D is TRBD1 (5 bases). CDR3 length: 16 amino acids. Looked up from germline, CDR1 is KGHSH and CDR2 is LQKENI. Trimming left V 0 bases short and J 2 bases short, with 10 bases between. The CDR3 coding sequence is TGTGCCAGCTCACCACCTGACAGATTAAACACCGGGGAGCTGTTTTTT. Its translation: CASSPPDRLNTGELFF. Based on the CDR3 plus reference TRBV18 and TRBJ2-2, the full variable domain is NAGVMQNPRHLVRRRGQEARLRCSPMKGHSHVYWYRQLPEEGLKFMVYLQKENIIDESGMPKERFSAEFPKEGPSILRIQQVVRGDSAAYFCASSPPDRLNTGELFFGEGSRLTVL.

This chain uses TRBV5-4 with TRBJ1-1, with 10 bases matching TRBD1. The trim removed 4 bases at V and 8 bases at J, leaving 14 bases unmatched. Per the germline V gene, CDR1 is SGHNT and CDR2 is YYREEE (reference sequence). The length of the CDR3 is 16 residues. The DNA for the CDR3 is TGTGCCAGCAGCGCTAGAATTGCCGGGACAGGGGCCGAAGCTTTCTTT. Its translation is CASSARIAGTGAEAFF.

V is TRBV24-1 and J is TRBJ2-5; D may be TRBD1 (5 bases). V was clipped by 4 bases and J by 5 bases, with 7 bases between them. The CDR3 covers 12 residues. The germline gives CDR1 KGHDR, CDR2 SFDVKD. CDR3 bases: TGTGCCACCAGTGAGGGGCGGGAGACCCAGTACTTC. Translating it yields CATSEGRETQYF.

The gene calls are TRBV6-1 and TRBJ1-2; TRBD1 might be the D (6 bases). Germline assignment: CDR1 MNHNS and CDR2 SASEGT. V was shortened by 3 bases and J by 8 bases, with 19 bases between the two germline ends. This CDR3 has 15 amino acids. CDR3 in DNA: TGTGCCAGCAGTGACCCCCCCGACAGGAAGGGCGGCTACACCTTC. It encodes CASSDPPDRKGGYTF.

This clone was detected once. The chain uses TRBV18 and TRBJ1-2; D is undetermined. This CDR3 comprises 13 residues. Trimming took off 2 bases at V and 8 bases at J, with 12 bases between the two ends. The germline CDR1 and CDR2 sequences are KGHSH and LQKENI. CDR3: CASSPTEHDGYTF. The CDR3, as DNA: TGTGCCAGCTCACCAACGGAGCACGACGGCTACACCTTC. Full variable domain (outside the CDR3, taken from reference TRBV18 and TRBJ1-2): NAGVMQNPRHLVRRRGQEARLRCSPMKGHSHVYWYRQLPEEGLKFMVYLQKENIIDESGMPKERFSAEFPKEGPSILRIQQVVRGDSAAYFCASSPTEHDGYTFGSGTRLTVV.

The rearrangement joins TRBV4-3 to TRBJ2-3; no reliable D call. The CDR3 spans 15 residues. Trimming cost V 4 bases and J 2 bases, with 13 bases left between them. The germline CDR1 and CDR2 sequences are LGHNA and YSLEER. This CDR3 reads CASSPSSTYTDTQYF. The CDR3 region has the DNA TGCGCCAGCAGCCCTTCATCTACCTACACAGATACGCAGTATTTT.

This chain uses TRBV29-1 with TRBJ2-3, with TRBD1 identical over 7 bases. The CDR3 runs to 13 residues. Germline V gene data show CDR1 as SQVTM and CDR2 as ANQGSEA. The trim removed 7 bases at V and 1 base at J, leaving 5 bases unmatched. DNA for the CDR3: TGCAGCGGTACAACAGGGGGCACAGATACGCAGTATTTT. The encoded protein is CSGTTGGTDTQYF.

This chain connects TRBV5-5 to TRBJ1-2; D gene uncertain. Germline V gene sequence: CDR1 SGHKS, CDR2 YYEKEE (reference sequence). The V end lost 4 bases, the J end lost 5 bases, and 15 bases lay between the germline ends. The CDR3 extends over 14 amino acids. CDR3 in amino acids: CASSVVLEHYGYTF. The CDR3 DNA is TGTGCCAGCAGCGTGGTCTTAGAGCATTATGGCTACACCTTC.

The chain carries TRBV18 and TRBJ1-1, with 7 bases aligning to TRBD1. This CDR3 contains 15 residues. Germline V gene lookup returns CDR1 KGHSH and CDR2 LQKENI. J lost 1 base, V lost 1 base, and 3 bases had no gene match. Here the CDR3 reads CASSPQGAGNTEAFF. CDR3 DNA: TGTGCCAGCTCACCACAGGGGGCAGGGAACACTGAAGCTTTCTTT. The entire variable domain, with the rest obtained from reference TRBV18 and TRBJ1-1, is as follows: NAGVMQNPRHLVRRRGQEARLRCSPMKGHSHVYWYRQLPEEGLKFMVYLQKENIIDESGMPKERFSAEFPKEGPSILRIQQVVRGDSAAYFCASSPQGAGNTEAFFGQGTRLTVV.

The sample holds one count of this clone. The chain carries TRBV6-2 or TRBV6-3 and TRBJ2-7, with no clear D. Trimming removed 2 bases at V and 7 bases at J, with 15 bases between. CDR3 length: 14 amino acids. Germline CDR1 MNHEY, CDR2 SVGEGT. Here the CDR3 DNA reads TGTGCCAGCAGTTACGGTCGCCCTAGTGAGGAGCAGTACTTC. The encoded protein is CASSYGRPSEEQYF.

This chain's CDR3 is CASSPRDSSYEQYF. CDR3 bases: TGCGCCAGCAGCCCAAGGGACAGCTCCTACGAGCAGTACTTC. The J gene is TRBJ2-7, the V gene TRBV4-1; TRBD1 aligns across 7 bases. There are 14 residues in the CDR3. Germline CDR1 MGHRA, CDR2 YSYEKL. V dropped 4 bases and J dropped 0; count of bases not matched to a gene: 3.

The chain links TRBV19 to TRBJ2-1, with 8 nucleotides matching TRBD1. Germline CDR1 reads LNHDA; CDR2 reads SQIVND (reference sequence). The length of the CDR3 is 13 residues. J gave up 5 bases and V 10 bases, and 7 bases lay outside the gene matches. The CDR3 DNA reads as TGTGCCACCAGACAGGGGAATAACAATGAGCAGTTCTTC. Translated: CATRQGNNNEQFF.

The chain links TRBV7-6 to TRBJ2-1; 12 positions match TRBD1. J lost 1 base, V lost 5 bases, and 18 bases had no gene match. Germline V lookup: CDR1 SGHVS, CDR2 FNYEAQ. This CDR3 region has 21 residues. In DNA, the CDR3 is TGTGCCAGCAGCCCCTCCGCCCGGGACAGGGGGCGCATAGAGTCCTACAATGAGCAGTTCTTC. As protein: CASSPSARDRGRIESYNEQFF.